The 10 T cell receptor beta chains below all came from one sample that was sequenced in a study of glioma-infiltrating T cells after dendritic cell vaccination. TCRdb's table, derived via immunoSEQ multiplex PCR, lists solely in-frame clones and lacks some. The sample lists some 38,000 clones; approximately 82% were seen once. Material: blood, obtained before dendritic cell vaccination. The source of these receptors is a human donor with glioblastoma.

CDR3 bases: TGTGCCAGCAGCAGGACCGGACAGACCCAACAAGAGACCCAGTACTTC. As protein: CASSRTGQTQQETQYF. V and J are TRBV5-6 and TRBJ2-5; the D gene is possibly TRBD1 (6 bases). The CDR3 length is 16 residues. V lost 4 bases, J lost 2 bases, and 18 bases lay in between. Germline CDR1 and CDR2: SGHDT and YYEEEE.

V and J are TRBV30 and TRBJ1-2; possible D gene TRBD1, 5 bases. CDR3 size: 13 residues. The V and J ends lost 7 bases and 4 bases respectively, with 16 bases between them. Germline V gene lookup returns CDR1 GTSNPN and CDR2 SVGIG (reference sequence). The CDR3 loop reads CASLGQGGYGYTF. In nucleotides, the CDR3 is TGTGCCTCCCTAGGGCAGGGAGGCTATGGCTACACCTTC.

The V gene is TRBV6-5, the J gene TRBJ2-7; TRBD2 matches at 7 bases. The germline CDR1 and CDR2 sequences are MNHEY and SVGAGI. The CDR3 length is 12 residues. The V segment lost 10 bases and the J segment 1 base; nucleotides outside the gene matches: 4. Here the CDR3 DNA reads TGTGCCACCCGGGAGGAGTCCTACGAGCAGTACTTC. Its translation: CATREESYEQYF.

This clone was seen just once. The genes are TRBV11-2 and TRBJ2-1; 10 positions match TRBD1. Germline CDR1 is SGHAT and CDR2 is FQNNGV. CDR3 length: 13 residues. Unmatched junction bases numbered 4, after V lost 5 bases and J lost 9 bases. Here the CDR3 DNA reads TGTGCCAGCAGCCCCGGACAGGGGGGTGAGCAGTTCTTC. This codes for CASSPGQGGEQFF.

The chain couples TRBV27 to TRBJ2-1, with 7 bases that match TRBD2. In germline, CDR1 is MNHEY, CDR2 SMNVEV (reference sequence). V gave up 6 bases and J gave up 3 bases; unmatched junction bases: 11. The CDR3 consists of 16 residues. Here the CDR3 DNA reads TGTGCCAGCAGCCTGGAACCGGGACTACTCTACAATGAGCAGTTCTTC. Its protein is CASSLEPGLLYNEQFF.

CDR3 sequence: CSVEDRRQTSTDTQYF. The CDR3 DNA reads TGCAGCGTTGAAGACCGACGACAAACTAGCACAGATACGCAGTATTTT. The chain employs TRBV29-1 and TRBJ2-3; D ambiguous. The germline V and J ends were trimmed by 0 bases and 0 bases, with 13 bases remaining between them. CDR3 length equals 16 residues. Germline V CDR1 and CDR2: SQVTM, ANQGSEA.

The chain recombines TRBV30 with TRBJ1-2, with 8 positions matching TRBD1. The CDR3 consists of 15 residues. Trimming removed 0 bases from V and 7 bases from J; junction bases left unmatched: 10. The germline CDR1 and CDR2 sequences are GTSNPN and SVGIG (reference sequence). This chain's CDR3 is CAWSVPLGQGGGYTF. In nucleotides, the CDR3 is TGTGCCTGGAGTGTACCTTTAGGACAGGGTGGTGGCTACACCTTC.

This clone is a singleton in its sample. The junction departs from the called germline gene at one end, perhaps through a read error. V gene TRBV19 combines with J gene TRBJ1-1; D possibly corresponds to TRBD1 (5 bases). The CDR3 totals 14 residues. Germline V gene data show CDR1 as LNHDA and CDR2 as SQIVND (reference sequence). Here the CDR3 DNA reads TGTGCCAGTAGTCCCGGACATACGAACACTGGAGCTTTCTTT. Encoded protein: CASSPGHTNTGAFF.

The chain joins TRBV5-1 to TRBJ1-2, with a weak D call TRBD1 (6 bases). From germline, CDR1 is SGHRS and CDR2 YFSETQ. The CDR3 runs 14 residues. Trimming took off 2 bases at V and 7 bases at J, with 15 bases between the two ends. The CDR3 protein is CASSLGQLALGYTF. The CDR3 bases are TGCGCCAGCAGCTTAGGACAGCTAGCCCTTGGCTACACCTTC.

The chain carries TRBV6-5 and TRBJ1-3; D is unresolved. This CDR3 is 14 amino acids long. The V gene's germline CDR1 is MNHEY and CDR2 SVGAGI. V dropped 0 bases and J dropped 3 bases, with 6 bases sitting between them. The CDR3 spells CASSYSTGGNTIYF. Here the CDR3 DNA reads TGTGCCAGCAGTTACTCTACGGGTGGAAACACCATATATTTT.